The subject of this entry is one T cell receptor beta chain. The data are from a study of blood T cell repertoires in COVID-19. Across the study: Samples taken during acute and convalescent COVID-19 were collected in the United States, Italy and Spain.

Original processing notes: Estimation of nucleated cell counts was performed using reference gene primer amplification. The protocol was immunoSEQ multiplex PCR, while the TCRdb copy is restricted to in-frame clones and leaves out a portion. V and J calls and clone size are given by that table; D and trimming were obtained from the DNA. This table holds fewer than 300,000 clones, approximately 84% found once. Seattle's enrolled individuals joined amid active infection and were then monitored longitudinally. This CDR3 contains 15 residues. The germline V gene encodes CDR1 MNHNY and CDR2 SVGAGI (reference sequence). J was trimmed by 5 bases and V by 5 bases; bases with no gene match: 7.

V usage is TRBV6-6 and J usage is TRBJ1-5; 9 bases line up with TRBD1. The sequenced sample was peripheral blood. This TCR came from a human donor with COVID-19, enrolled during active disease. The donor label of this sample is uncertain. The CDR3 DNA reads as TGTGCCAGCAGTAGGACAGGGGAGGGGGATCAGCCCCAGCATTTT. Its protein is CASSRTGEGDQPQHF.